These 25 T cell receptor beta chains came from one sample sequenced in a study of T cells in Graves' hyperthyroidism and ophthalmopathy (dated by TCRdb to the late 2010s). Libraries were built with multiplex PCR. The run used an Illumina HiSeq 2000. Amplification of TCR beta CDR3 regions was carried out from RNA transcripts. For the first round of RT-PCR on the TCR CDR3, the HTBI primer set was used together with the Qiagen OneStep RT-PCR kit. Through fastp at Q25 and MiXCR, TCRdb rebuilt clones from the public reads, retaining in-frame beta chains. Merged by CDR3 protein, the rows form single entries marked with the most common genes and DNA. The sample table contains 460,000 or so distinct CDR3 sequences; only one count was recorded for 13% to 15% of them. 15% to 20% of the sample rests with the top ten. Sequencing was done on a sample of blood. Every receptor here comes from a woman aged 18-35 years with Graves' hyperthyroidism.

This clonotype was recorded many times. This chain links TRBV10-3 with TRBJ2-5; D is undetermined. In germline, CDR1 is ENHRY, CDR2 SYGVKD. Trimming shortened V by 8 bases and J by 5 bases, and 9 bases separated the two germline ends. The CDR3 is 11 amino acids. The CDR3 nucleotides are TGTGCCATCTCCGCTGGGGAGACCCAGTACTTC. This gives the protein CAISAGETQYF.

The chain links TRBV19 to TRBJ2-3, with no clear D. The CDR3 totals 13 residues. The germline V gene has CDR1 LNHDA and CDR2 SQIVND (reference sequence). V lost 7 bases and J lost 6, with 14 bases in between. Here the CDR3 reads CASTNRFPDTQYF. The DNA for the CDR3 is TGTGCCAGTACCAATAGGTTTCCGGATACGCAGTATTTT. The variable domain in full, with the rest retrieved from reference TRBV19 and TRBJ2-3, is DGGITQSPKYLFRKEGQNVTLSCEQNLNHDAMYWYRQDPGQGLRLIYYSQIVNDFQKGDIAEGYSVSREKKESFPLTVTSAQKNPTAFYLCASTNRFPDTQYFGPGTRLTVL.

This clonotype was counted at least ten times. The chain is built from TRBV11-2 and TRBJ2-7; D ambiguous. V lost 0 bases, J lost 5 bases, and 11 bases lay in between. This CDR3 has 14 amino acids. Germline V gene lookup returns CDR1 SGHAT and CDR2 FQNNGV. The CDR3 coding sequence is TGTGCCAGCAGCTTAGAAGGAGCCCGGAACGAGCAGTACTTC. This translates into CASSLEGARNEQYF. Supplemented by reference TRBV11-2 and TRBJ2-7, the full variable domain reads EAGVAQSPRYKIIEKRQSVAFWCNPISGHATLYWYQQILGQGPKLLIQFQNNGVVDDSQLPKDRFSAERLKGVDSTLKIQPAKLEDSAVYLCASSLEGARNEQYFGPGTRLTVT.

The table lists this clonotype with many counts. V is TRBV30 and J is TRBJ1-1; no clear D gene. The CDR3 sequence is 11 residues long. Germline values: CDR1 GTSNPN, CDR2 SVGIG (reference sequence). V was cut by 0 bases and J by 6 bases, with 5 bases left in between. CDR3 region: CAWSVFAEAFF. DNA for the CDR3: TGTGCCTGGAGTGTATTCGCTGAAGCTTTCTTT.

V gene TRBV19 combines with J gene TRBJ1-2, with D perhaps TRBD1 (5 bases). CDR3 size: 14 residues. Germline V gene sequence: CDR1 LNHDA, CDR2 SQIVND (reference sequence). V was pared by 3 bases and J by 0 bases, with 8 bases between. Here the CDR3 DNA reads TGTGCCAGTAGTATTCTCAGGGCTAACTATGGCTACACCTTC. It is translated as CASSILRANYGYTF.

This clonotype showed up many times. The gene calls are TRBV5-8 and TRBJ2-1; 10 bases map to TRBD2. V trimming: 4 bases; J trimming: 6 bases; junction bases outside the gene matches: 10. CDR1 is SGHTS, CDR2 YDEGEE, per germline. The CDR3 contains 16 residues. CDR3 bases: TGTGCCAGCAGCCGAGCCCTAGCGGGAGTCGGCAATGAGCAGTTCTTC. This encodes CASSRALAGVGNEQFF.

The gene calls are TRBV27 and TRBJ1-1; 8 bases are shared with TRBD1. Germline-derived CDR1 and CDR2 are MNHEY and SMNVEV (reference sequence). The CDR3 is 13 residues long. After removal of 0 bases from V and 11 bases from J, the junction contained 5 bases not matched to a gene. In nucleotides, the CDR3 is TGTGCCAGCAGTTTATCAGGGACAGGTAATGCTTTCTTT. Translation: CASSLSGTGNAFF.

This clonotype occurred many times. The chain combines TRBV5-6 with TRBJ2-3, with 7 bases lining up with TRBD2. This CDR3 contains 18 residues. J lost 2 bases, V lost 4 bases, and 16 bases had no gene match. Looked up from germline, CDR1 is SGHDT and CDR2 is YYEEEE. The CDR3 DNA reads as TGTGCCAGCAGCCACATCCTAGCGGCGGGGCAGCTCACAGATACGCAGTATTTT. Its protein is CASSHILAAGQLTDTQYF.

This clonotype was counted at least ten times. The V and J genes are TRBV30 and TRBJ2-1; 12 nucleotides line up with TRBD2. The germline gives CDR1 GTSNPN, CDR2 SVGIG (reference sequence). The trim removed 6 bases at V and 4 bases at J, leaving 4 bases unmatched. This CDR3 region has 14 residues. CDR3 loop: CACDLAGGYNEQFF. In DNA, the CDR3 is TGTGCCTGCGATCTAGCGGGAGGGTACAATGAGCAGTTCTTC.

Of note for this clonotype: An end of the junction does not agree with germline; a read error may underlie this. V is TRBV20-1 and J is TRBJ2-1, with 13 positions matching TRBD2. Germline V CDR1 and CDR2: DFQATT, SNEGSKA (reference sequence). There are 16 residues in the CDR3. CDR3 DNA: TGCAGTGCTAGGGGACTAGCGGGACTCTCCTACAATGAGCAATTCTTC. Residues: CSARGLAGLSYNEQFF.

The table lists this clonotype with a count of one. Just one base apart from a much larger clone, this may be a read error. The chain recombines TRBV20-1 with TRBJ2-3; 8 nucleotides agree with TRBD2. CDR3 length: 15 amino acids. Trimming took 6 bases from V and 4 from J; bases not matched to a gene: 12. From germline, CDR1 is DFQATT and CDR2 SNEGSKA (reference sequence). CDR3 coding DNA: TGCAGTGCCCTCACTTGGGCGGGAGGATCAGATACGCAGTATTTT. Translated: CSALTWAGGSDTQYF.

The chain has TRBV6-1 and TRBJ2-2; TRBD1 aligns across 7 bases. Germline V gives CDR1 MNHNS, CDR2 SASEGT. V lost 5 bases to trimming and J lost 5 bases; unmatched junction nucleotides: 5. The CDR3 consists of 14 residues. In DNA, the CDR3 is TGTGCCAGCAGTATAGGGGGCTGGACCGGGGAGCTGTTTTTT. This encodes CASSIGGWTGELFF.

This clonotype was seen only a few times. V and J are TRBV2 and TRBJ2-7, with 7 bases that match TRBD1. CDR3 size: 12 residues. From germline, CDR1 is SNHLY and CDR2 FYNNEI. V was clipped by 9 bases and J by 0 bases; unmatched bases: 2. The CDR3 nucleotides read TGTGCCAGGGGACAGAGCTCCTACGAGCAGTACTTC. Amino acid sequence: CARGQSSYEQYF.

At least ten counts were recorded for this clonotype. This chain connects TRBV5-6 to TRBJ2-7, with unresolved D. From germline, CDR1 is SGHDT and CDR2 YYEEEE. The CDR3 is 15 amino acids. Trimming cost V 1 base and J 3 bases, with 14 bases left between them. CDR3: CASSLSPLGFYEQYF. CDR3 sequence (DNA): TGTGCCAGCAGCTTGTCCCCCTTGGGATTCTACGAGCAGTACTTC.

This clonotype was found many times. This chain's CDR3 is CASTLKDRGYEGYTF. The CDR3 bases are TGCGCCAGCACCCTTAAGGACAGGGGGTATGAAGGCTACACCTTC. The chain uses TRBV5-1 and TRBJ1-2; 10 bases are shared with TRBD1. The germline gives CDR1 SGHRS, CDR2 YFSETQ. This CDR3 contains 15 residues. The junction had 13 bases not matched to a gene; V was cut back by 6 bases and J by 8 bases. The full variable domain, in which reference TRBV5-1 and TRBJ1-2 provide the parts outside the CDR3, is KAGVTQTPRYLIKTRGQQVTLSCSPISGHRSVSWYQQTPGQGLQFLFEYFSETQRNKGNFPGRFSGRQFSNSRSEMNVSTLELGDSALYLCASTLKDRGYEGYTFGSGTRLTVV.

This clonotype was seen ten or more times. The V call is TRBV6-5, the J call TRBJ1-1; D remains ambiguous. The CDR3 extends over 14 amino acids. Germline CDR1 is MNHEY and CDR2 is SVGAGI. V was cut by 0 bases and J by 7 bases, with 12 bases left in between. The CDR3 coding sequence is TGTGCCAGCAGTTACTCCCGGGGTTATAATGAAGCTTTCTTT. Translation gives CASSYSRGYNEAFF.

This clonotype was seen many times. The chain couples TRBV15 to TRBJ1-2; a weak D match, TRBD1 (6 bases). This CDR3 has 17 amino acids. The V gene's germline CDR1 is LNHNV and CDR2 YYDKDF (reference sequence). V lost 5 bases, J lost 1 base, and 20 bases lay in between. DNA of the CDR3: TGTGCCACCAGCTCAACAGGGCCGAACATCATTAACTATGGCTACACCTTC. It translates to CATSSTGPNIINYGYTF.

V gene TRBV5-1 combines with J gene TRBJ2-3; D is undetermined. Trimming stripped 4 bases from V and 7 bases from J, with 13 bases between. Germline V gene data show CDR1 as SGHRS and CDR2 as YFSETQ. The CDR3 sequence is 13 residues long. CDR3: CASSPGQVNTQYF. CDR3 DNA: TGCGCCAGCAGCCCCGGGCAAGTGAATACGCAGTATTTT.

The CDR3 coding sequence is TGTGCCAGCGACCAGGGGTTGAGCAATGAGCAGTTCTTC. This gives the protein CASDQGLSNEQFF. V is TRBV7-9 and J is TRBJ2-1; tentative D call: TRBD1 (6 bases). V was trimmed by 8 bases and J by 6 bases, leaving 14 bases between them. CDR3 length: 13 amino acids. Germline loops: CDR1 SEHNR, CDR2 FQNEAQ (reference sequence). Filled out from reference TRBV7-9 and TRBJ2-1, the complete variable domain reads DTGVSQNPRHKITKRGQNVTFRCDPISEHNRLYWYRQTLGQGPEFLTYFQNEAQLEKSRLLSDRFSAERPKGSFSTLEIQRTEQGDSAMYLCASDQGLSNEQFFGPGTRLTVL.

This clonotype was counted many times. The chain uses TRBV5-1 and TRBJ1-1; 7 bases fit TRBD1. Looked up from germline, CDR1 is SGHRS and CDR2 is YFSETQ. This CDR3 contains 12 residues. V shed 0 bases, J shed 8 bases, and the junction held 1 base outside the gene matches. The CDR3 bases are TGCGCCAGCAGCTTGGAGGGGGCCGAAGCTTTCTTT. This gives the protein CASSLEGAEAFF.

This clonotype was observed many times. The V call is TRBV18, the J call TRBJ2-7, with D tentatively TRBD1 (6 bases). V was cut by 1 base and J by 7 bases, with 17 bases left in between. CDR3 length equals 15 residues. Germline CDR1 is KGHSH and CDR2 is LQKENI. The CDR3 spells CASSPLEQGLGEQYV. The CDR3 nucleotides are TGTGCCAGCTCACCACTCGAACAGGGCCTAGGGGAGCAGTACGTC.

With regard to this clonotype: A read error may be the cause here, since a much bigger clone is one base away. This chain links TRBV5-1 with TRBJ2-3, with 9 bases aligning to TRBD1. Germline loops: CDR1 SGHRS, CDR2 YFSETQ. The CDR3 sequence is 16 residues long. DNA for the CDR3: TGCGCCAGCAGCCGGGACAGGGTGGGGGCAGTGGATACGCACTATTTT. This gives the protein CASSRDRVGAVDTHYF.

About this clonotype itself: A much more abundant neighbour one base away suggests this may be a read error. The chain combines TRBV24-1 with TRBJ2-3; either TRBD1 or TRBD2 may fit D (5 bases each). The V end lost 4 bases, the J end lost 1 base, and 14 bases lay between the germline ends. Germline loops: CDR1 KGHDR, CDR2 SFDVKD. The CDR3 has 16 amino acids. The CDR3 sequence is CATSDQSQGGTDTQYF. As DNA, the CDR3 is TGTGCCACCAGTGACCAAAGCCAGGGAGGCACAGATACGCAGTATTTT.

In this sample, this clonotype turned up many times. This sequence joins TRBV14 and TRBJ2-5; 7 bases line up with TRBD1. The CDR3 contains 15 residues. Germline V gene data show CDR1 as SGHDN and CDR2 as FVKESK. Trimming took 3 bases from V and 7 from J; bases not matched to a gene: 11. CDR3 sequence reads: CASSHRSGGRGTQYF. The CDR3 DNA sequence: TGTGCCAGCAGCCACAGATCAGGGGGTCGGGGGACCCAGTACTTC.

The rearrangement uses TRBV19 and TRBJ1-6; D not certain. V lost 7 bases to trimming and J lost 7 bases, with 8 bases between them. The CDR3 length is 12 residues. CDR1 and CDR2 (germline): LNHDA, SQIVND (reference sequence). The CDR3 sequence is CASKDENSPLHF. In DNA, the CDR3 is TGTGCCAGTAAGGACGAGAATTCACCCCTCCACTTT. The full variable domain, with the rest looked up from reference TRBV19 and TRBJ1-6, is DGGITQSPKYLFRKEGQNVTLSCEQNLNHDAMYWYRQDPGQGLRLIYYSQIVNDFQKGDIAEGYSVSREKKESFPLTVTSAQKNPTAFYLCASKDENSPLHFGNGTRLTVT.